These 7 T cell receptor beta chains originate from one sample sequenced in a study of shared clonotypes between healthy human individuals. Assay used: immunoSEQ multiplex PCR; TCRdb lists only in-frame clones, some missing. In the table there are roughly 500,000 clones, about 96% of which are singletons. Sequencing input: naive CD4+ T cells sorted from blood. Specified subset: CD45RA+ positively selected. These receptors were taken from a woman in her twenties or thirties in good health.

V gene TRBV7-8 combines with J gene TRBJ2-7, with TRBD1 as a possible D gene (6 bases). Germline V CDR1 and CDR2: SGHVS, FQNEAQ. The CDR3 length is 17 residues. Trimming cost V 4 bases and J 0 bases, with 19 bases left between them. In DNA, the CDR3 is TGTGCCAGCAGCTCGCAGGGGCCGAGATTGAGCTCCTACGAGCAGTACTTC. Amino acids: CASSSQGPRLSSYEQYF.

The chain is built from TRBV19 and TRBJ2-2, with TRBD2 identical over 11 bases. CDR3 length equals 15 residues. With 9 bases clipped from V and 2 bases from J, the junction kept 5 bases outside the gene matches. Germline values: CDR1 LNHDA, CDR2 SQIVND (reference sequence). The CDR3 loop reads CASRLAGLNTGELFF. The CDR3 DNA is TGTGCCAGCCGACTAGCGGGATTAAACACCGGGGAGCTGTTTTTT.

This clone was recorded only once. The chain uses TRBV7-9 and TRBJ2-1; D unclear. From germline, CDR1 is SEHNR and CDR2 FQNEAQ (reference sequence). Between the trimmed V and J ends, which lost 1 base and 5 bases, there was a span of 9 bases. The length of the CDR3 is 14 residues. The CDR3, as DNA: TGTGCCAGCAGCTTAGACTACCGAAACAATGAGCAGTTCTTC. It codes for CASSLDYRNNEQFF.

The CDR3 bases are TGTGCCAGCAGTTTGTGGTTAGCGGGAGAGGGGGAGACCCAGTACTTC. It is translated as CASSLWLAGEGETQYF. V usage is TRBV28 and J usage is TRBJ2-5, with TRBD2 matching over 9 bases. The CDR3 is 16 amino acids. Germline trimming cut 3 bases from V and 5 bases from J; bases unmatched to any gene: 10. The germline gives CDR1 MDHEN, CDR2 SYDVKM.

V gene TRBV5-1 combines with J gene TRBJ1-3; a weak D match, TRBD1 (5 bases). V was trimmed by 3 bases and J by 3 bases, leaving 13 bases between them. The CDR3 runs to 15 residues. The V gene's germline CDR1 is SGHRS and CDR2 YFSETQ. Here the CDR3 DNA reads TGCGCCAGCAGCTCGGCCGGGGGTTATGGAAACACCATATATTTT. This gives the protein CASSSAGGYGNTIYF. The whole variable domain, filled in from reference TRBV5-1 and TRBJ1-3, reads KAGVTQTPRYLIKTRGQQVTLSCSPISGHRSVSWYQQTPGQGLQFLFEYFSETQRNKGNFPGRFSGRQFSNSRSEMNVSTLELGDSALYLCASSSAGGYGNTIYFGEGSWLTVV.

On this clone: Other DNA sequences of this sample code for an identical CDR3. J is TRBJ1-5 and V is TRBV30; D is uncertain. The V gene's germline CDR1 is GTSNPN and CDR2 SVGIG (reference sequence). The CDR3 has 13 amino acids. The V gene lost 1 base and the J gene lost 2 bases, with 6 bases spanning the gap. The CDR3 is CAWSGGGNQPQHF. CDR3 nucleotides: TGTGCCTGGAGTGGGGGTGGCAATCAGCCCCAGCATTTT.

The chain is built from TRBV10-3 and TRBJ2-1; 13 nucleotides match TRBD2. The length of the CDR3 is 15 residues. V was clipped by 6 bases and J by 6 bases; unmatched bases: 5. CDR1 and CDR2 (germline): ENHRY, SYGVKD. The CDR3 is CAISRGTSGANEQFF. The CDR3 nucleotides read TGTGCCATCAGCCGTGGGACTAGCGGGGCCAATGAGCAGTTCTTC.